This T cell receptor (beta chain) was profiled in a study of Tregs in tolerant kidney transplant recipients. Study results and limitations: Activated donor B cell expansion appeared to reveal the most relevant donor-specific TCRbeta repertoire.

Regarding this clone: What it recognizes is unknown. The sequenced fragment ends 3 residues before the CDR3 boundary, so the rest is inferred from the germline J gene.

This CDR3 spans 17 amino acids. Germline-derived CDR1 and CDR2 are SGHRS and YFSETQ. V dropped 2 bases and J dropped 2; count of bases not matched to a gene: 5. Related graft donors supplied nonmyeloablative bone marrow transplants, and mixed chimerism was transient. Thawed PBMCs were FACS-sorted into unstimulated CD4+CD25+CD127- regulatory T cells, CD4+CD25- non-regulatory cells, CD4 and CD8 cells. Some clones are missing from TCRdb's copy, which holds only in-frame ones; the method was immunoSEQ multiplex PCR. This sample contains tens of thousands of clones. The TCR was taken from a human patient who received a combined kidney and bone marrow transplant. Some T cells may arise from the graft donor. Here the sequenced sample was CD4+ T cells from blood (PBMCs), taken 24 months after the transplant. The rearrangement links TRBV5-1 to TRBJ2-1; 12 bases agree with TRBD2. The CDR3 spells CASSLGTSGFTYNEQFF. The CDR3 bases that were read are TGCGCCAGCAGCTTAGGGACTAGCGGGTTTACCTACAATGAG.